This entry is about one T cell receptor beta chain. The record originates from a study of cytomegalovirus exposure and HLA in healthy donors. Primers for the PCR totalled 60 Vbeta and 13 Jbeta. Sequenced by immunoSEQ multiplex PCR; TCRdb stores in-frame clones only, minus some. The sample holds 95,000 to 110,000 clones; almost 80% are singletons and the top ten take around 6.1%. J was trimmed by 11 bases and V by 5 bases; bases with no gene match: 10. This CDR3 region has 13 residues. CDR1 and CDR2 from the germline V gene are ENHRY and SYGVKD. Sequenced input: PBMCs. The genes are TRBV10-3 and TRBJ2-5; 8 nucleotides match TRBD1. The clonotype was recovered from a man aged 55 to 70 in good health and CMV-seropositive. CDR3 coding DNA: TGTGCCATCAGTCCGGGACAGGAGAGGGAGCAGTACTTC. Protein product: CAISPGQEREQYF.